Listed below are T cell receptor beta chains from one sample, sequenced in a study of blood T cell repertoires in COVID-19. Measured with immunoSEQ multiplex PCR; TCRdb has only the in-frame clones, and not every one. The sample includes around 110,000 clones, more than 80% of them seen just once. Sequenced input: peripheral blood. These receptors all stem from a man aged 35-49 years with acute or convalescent COVID-19. Each CDR3 is given with its conserved first and last residue. Expanded clones get a size class; other rows say once, few or many, or leave the size out.

V,J,size,CDR3
TRBV7-8,TRBJ1-4,-,CASSQGVEKLFF
TRBV2,TRBJ2-5,-,CASSLPGQGTETQYF
TRBV30,TRBJ1-2,-,CAWGDIHGYTF
TRBV6-5,TRBJ1-2,-,CASSYSDRSSYTF
TRBV6-5,TRBJ2-1,once,CASSLAGYLNEQFF
TRBV5-5,TRBJ2-5,once,CASSLVTGQETQYF
TRBV10-3,TRBJ2-5,-,CAISAGVQETQYF
TRBV19,TRBJ1-1,once,CATSVVMNTEAFF
TRBV4-1,TRBJ1-2,-,CASSQVAGVFDYGYTF
TRBV3-1/TRBV3-2,TRBJ2-5,-,CATRSRGRETQYF
TRBV7-2,TRBJ2-3,-,CASSLVGTESDTQYF
TRBV7-9,TRBJ1-2,once,CASSYGTGGYGYTF
TRBV6-5,TRBJ1-5,-,CASMVGGNQPQHF
TRBV2,TRBJ2-2,once,CASSQRNTGELFF
TRBV4-2,TRBJ2-1,-,CASSREGQGANEQFF
TRBV5-1,TRBJ2-1,-,CASYRGEGPYNEQFF
TRBV30,TRBJ2-2,-,CACPPRGGRARTGELFF
TRBV2,TRBJ1-2,-,CASSNTDRYSGYTF
TRBV6-5,TRBJ2-1,once,CATRVYNEQFF
TRBV18,TRBJ2-5,-,CASSPRELAAETQYF
TRBV3-1/TRBV3-2,TRBJ1-3,-,CASSTLRELPGNTIYF
TRBV4-1,TRBJ2-1,-,CASSQEGLAGASSYNEQFF
TRBV5-1,TRBJ2-3,few,CASRHGVAAGTDTQYF
TRBV7-2,TRBJ2-7,-,CASSLSAESSYEQYF
TRBV23-1,TRBJ2-1,-,CASSPQAGAGGDEQFF
TRBV9,TRBJ2-1,-,CASSVDGQGMGNEQFF
TRBV10-3,TRBJ1-3,few,CAISDRTGGPGNTIYF